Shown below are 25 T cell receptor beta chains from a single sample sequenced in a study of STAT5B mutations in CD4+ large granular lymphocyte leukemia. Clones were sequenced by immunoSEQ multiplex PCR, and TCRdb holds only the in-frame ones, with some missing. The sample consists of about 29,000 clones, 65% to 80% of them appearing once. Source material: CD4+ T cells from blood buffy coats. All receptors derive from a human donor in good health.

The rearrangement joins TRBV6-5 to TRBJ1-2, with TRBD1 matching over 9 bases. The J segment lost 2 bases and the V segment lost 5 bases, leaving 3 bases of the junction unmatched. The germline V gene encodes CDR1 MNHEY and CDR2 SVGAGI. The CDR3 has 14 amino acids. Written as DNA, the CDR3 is TGTGCCAGCAGTGGAGACAGGGGGAACTATGGCTACACCTTC. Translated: CASSGDRGNYGYTF.

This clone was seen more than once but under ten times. The CDR3 nucleotides are TGTGCCAGCAGTTCCCTAGCAGTCTACGAGCAGTACTTC. This codes for CASSSLAVYEQYF. The chain combines TRBV6-5 with TRBJ2-7, with D tentatively TRBD2 (5 bases). Germline V CDR1 and CDR2: MNHEY, SVGAGI. The V and J ends lost 4 bases and 3 bases respectively, with 10 bases between them. The CDR3 spans 13 residues.

The CDR3 DNA sequence: TGTGCCAGCAGCTCCACTAATCAAGAGACCCAGTACTTC. It translates to CASSSTNQETQYF. The V call is TRBV5-4, the J call TRBJ2-5; D remains ambiguous. The CDR3 length is 13 residues. Trimming removed 3 bases at V and 2 bases at J, with 8 bases between. Per the germline V gene, CDR1 is SGHNT and CDR2 is YYREEE (reference sequence).

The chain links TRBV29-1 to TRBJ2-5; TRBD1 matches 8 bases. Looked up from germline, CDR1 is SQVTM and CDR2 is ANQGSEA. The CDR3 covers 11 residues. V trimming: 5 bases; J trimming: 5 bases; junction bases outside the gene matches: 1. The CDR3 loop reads CSVRQGETQYF. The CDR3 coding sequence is TGCAGCGTTCGACAGGGGGAGACCCAGTACTTC.

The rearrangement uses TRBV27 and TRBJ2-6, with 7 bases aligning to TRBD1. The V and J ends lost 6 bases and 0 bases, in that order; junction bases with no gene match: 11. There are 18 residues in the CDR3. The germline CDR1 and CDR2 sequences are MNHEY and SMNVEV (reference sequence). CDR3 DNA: TGTGCCAGCAGCGTGACGGACAGGTCTCGCTCTGGGGCCAACGTCCTGACTTTC. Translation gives CASSVTDRSRSGANVLTF. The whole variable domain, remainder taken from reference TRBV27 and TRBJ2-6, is EAQVTQNPRYLITVTGKKLTVTCSQNMNHEYMSWYRQDPGLGLRQIYYSMNVEVTDKGDVPEGYKVSRKEKRNFPLILESPSPNQTSLYFCASSVTDRSRSGANVLTFGAGSRLTVL.

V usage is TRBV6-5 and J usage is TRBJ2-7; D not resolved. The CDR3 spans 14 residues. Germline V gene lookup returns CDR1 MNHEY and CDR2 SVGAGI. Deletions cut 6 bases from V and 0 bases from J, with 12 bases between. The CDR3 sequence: CASSPSRSSYEQYF. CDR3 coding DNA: TGTGCCAGCAGCCCAAGCCGGAGCTCCTACGAGCAGTACTTC.

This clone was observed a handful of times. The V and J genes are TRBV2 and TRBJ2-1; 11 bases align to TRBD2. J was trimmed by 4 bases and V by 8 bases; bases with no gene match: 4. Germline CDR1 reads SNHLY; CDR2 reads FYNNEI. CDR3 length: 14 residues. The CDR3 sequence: CASGLAGGYNEQFF. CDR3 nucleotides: TGTGCCAGCGGGCTAGCGGGAGGTTACAATGAGCAGTTCTTC. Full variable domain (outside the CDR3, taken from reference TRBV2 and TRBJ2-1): EPEVTQTPSHQVTQMGQEVILRCVPISNHLYFYWYRQILGQKVEFLVSFYNNEISEKSEIFDDQFSVERPDGSNFTLKIRSTKLEDSAMYFCASGLAGGYNEQFFGPGTRLTVL.

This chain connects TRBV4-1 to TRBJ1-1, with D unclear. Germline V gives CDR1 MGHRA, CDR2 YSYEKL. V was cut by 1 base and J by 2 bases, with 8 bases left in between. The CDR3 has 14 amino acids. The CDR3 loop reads CASSQGTLNTEAFF. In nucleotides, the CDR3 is TGCGCCAGCAGCCAAGGGACGCTTAACACTGAAGCTTTCTTT.

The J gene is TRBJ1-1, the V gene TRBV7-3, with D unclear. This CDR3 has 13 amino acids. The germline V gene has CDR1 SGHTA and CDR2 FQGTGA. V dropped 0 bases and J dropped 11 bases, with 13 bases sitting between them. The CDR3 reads CASSLTITEEAFF. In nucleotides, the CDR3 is TGTGCCAGCAGCTTAACCATAACCGAGGAGGCTTTCTTT. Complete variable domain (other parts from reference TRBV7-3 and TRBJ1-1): GAGVSQTPSNKVTEKGKYVELRCDPISGHTALYWYRQSLGQGPEFLIYFQGTGAADDSGLPNDRFFAVRPEGSVSTLKIQRTERGDSAVYLCASSLTITEEAFFGQGTRLTVV.

The CDR3 sequence: CASSTRQGWMDTQYF. In DNA, the CDR3 is TGTGCCAGTAGTACAAGACAGGGGTGGATGGATACGCAGTATTTT. The V call is TRBV19, the J call TRBJ2-3; 8 positions match TRBD1. The CDR3 has 15 residues. The V segment lost 4 bases and the J segment 6 bases; nucleotides outside the gene matches: 9. Germline V gives CDR1 LNHDA, CDR2 SQIVND (reference sequence).

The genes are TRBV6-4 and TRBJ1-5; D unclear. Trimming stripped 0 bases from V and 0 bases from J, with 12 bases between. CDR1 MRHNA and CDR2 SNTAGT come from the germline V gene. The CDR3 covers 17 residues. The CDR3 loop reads CASSDSLDYYSNQPQHF. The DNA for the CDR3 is TGTGCCAGCAGTGACTCGTTAGATTACTATAGCAATCAGCCCCAGCATTTT.

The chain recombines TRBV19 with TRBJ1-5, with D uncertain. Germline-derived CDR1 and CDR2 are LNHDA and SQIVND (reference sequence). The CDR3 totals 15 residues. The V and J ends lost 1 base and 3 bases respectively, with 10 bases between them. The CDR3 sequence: CASSIGRQPNQPQHF. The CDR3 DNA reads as TGTGCCAGTAGTATAGGTAGGCAGCCCAATCAGCCCCAGCATTTT.

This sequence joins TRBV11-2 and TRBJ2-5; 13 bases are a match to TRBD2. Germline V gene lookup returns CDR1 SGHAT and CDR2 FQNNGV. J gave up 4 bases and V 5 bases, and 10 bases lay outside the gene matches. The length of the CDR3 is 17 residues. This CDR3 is CASSKTSGGPSGETQYF. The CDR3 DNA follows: TGTGCCAGCAGCAAGACTAGCGGGGGGCCGTCGGGAGAGACCCAGTACTTC.

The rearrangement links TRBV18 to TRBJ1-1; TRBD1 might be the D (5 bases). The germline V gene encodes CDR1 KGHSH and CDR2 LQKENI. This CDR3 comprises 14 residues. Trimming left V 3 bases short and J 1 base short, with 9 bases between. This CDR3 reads CASSPAGGNTEAFF. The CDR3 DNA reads TGTGCCAGCTCACCGGCTGGGGGGAACACTGAAGCTTTCTTT.

Written as DNA, the CDR3 is TGTGCCAGCAGCACTCGGACAGGGGGTAGTGAAAAACTGTTTTTT. It encodes CASSTRTGGSEKLFF. The rearrangement links TRBV5-6 to TRBJ1-4; TRBD1 agrees at 10 bases. The junction had 7 bases not matched to a gene; V was cut back by 4 bases and J by 7 bases. In germline, CDR1 is SGHDT, CDR2 YYEEEE. This CDR3 has 15 amino acids.

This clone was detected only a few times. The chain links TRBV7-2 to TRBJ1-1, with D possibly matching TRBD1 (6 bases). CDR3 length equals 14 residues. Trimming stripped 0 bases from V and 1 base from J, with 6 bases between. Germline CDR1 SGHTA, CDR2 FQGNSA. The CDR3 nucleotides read TGTGCCAGCAGCTTAGCGGGGGCGAACACTGAAGCTTTCTTT. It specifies CASSLAGANTEAFF.

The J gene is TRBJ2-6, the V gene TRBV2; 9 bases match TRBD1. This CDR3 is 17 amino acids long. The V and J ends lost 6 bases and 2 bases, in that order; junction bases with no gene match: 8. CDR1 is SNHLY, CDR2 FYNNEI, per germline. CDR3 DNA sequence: TGTGCCAGCAGAGCCCTACAGGGGGCGGCTGGGGCCAACGTCCTGACTTTC. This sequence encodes CASRALQGAAGANVLTF.

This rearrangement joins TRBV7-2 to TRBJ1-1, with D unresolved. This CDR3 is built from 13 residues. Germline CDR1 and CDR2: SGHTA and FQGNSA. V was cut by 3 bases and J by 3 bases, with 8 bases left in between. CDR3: CASSLTQYTEAFF. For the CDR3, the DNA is TGTGCCAGCAGCTTGACTCAATACACTGAAGCTTTCTTT.

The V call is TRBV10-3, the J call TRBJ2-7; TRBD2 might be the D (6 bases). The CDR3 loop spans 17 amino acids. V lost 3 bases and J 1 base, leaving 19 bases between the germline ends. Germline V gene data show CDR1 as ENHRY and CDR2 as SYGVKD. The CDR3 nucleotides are TGTGCCATCAGTGAAGCGGAGGGGCGGGATCGTTCCTACGAGCAGTACTTC. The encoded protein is CAISEAEGRDRSYEQYF.

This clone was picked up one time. This chain's CDR3 is CASSSRDRGLSYEQYV. The CDR3, as DNA: TGTGCCAGCAGCTCCCGGGACAGGGGGCTCTCCTACGAGCAGTACGTC. This chain connects TRBV28 to TRBJ2-7; 12 positions agree with TRBD1. Germline assignment: CDR1 MDHEN and CDR2 SYDVKM. Trimming took 6 bases from V and 0 from J; bases not matched to a gene: 6. CDR3 length: 16 amino acids.

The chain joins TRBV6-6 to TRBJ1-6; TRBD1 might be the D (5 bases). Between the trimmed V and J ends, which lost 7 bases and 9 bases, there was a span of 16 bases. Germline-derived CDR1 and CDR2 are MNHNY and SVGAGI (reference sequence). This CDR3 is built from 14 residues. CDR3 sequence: CASTWRQGGSPLHF. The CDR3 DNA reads TGTGCCAGCACTTGGAGGCAGGGAGGTTCACCCCTCCACTTT.

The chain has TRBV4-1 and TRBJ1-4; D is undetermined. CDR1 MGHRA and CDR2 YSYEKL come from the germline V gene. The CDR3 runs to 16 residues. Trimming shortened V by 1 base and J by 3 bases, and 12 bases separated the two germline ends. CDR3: CASSQGRSRPNEKLFF. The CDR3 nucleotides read TGCGCCAGCAGCCAAGGGCGTAGCCGGCCTAATGAAAAACTGTTTTTT.

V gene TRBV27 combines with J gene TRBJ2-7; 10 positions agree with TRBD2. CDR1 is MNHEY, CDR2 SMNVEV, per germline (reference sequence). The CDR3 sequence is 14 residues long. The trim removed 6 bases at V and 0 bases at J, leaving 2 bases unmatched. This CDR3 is CASRAGGSSYEQYV. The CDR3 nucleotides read TGTGCCAGCAGAGCGGGGGGGAGCTCCTACGAGCAGTACGTC.

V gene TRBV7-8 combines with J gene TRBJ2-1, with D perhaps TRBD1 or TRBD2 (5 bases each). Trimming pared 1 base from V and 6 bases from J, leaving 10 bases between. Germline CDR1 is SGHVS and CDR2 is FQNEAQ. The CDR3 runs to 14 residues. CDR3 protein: CASSLGSGGNEQFF. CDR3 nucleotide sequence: TGTGCCAGCAGCTTAGGGTCTGGGGGCAATGAGCAGTTCTTC. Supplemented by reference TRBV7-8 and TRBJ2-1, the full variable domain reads GAGVSQSPRYKVAKRGQDVALRCDPISGHVSLFWYQQALGQGPEFLTYFQNEAQLDKSGLPSDRFFAERPEGSVSTLKIQRTQQEDSAVYLCASSLGSGGNEQFFGPGTRLTVL.

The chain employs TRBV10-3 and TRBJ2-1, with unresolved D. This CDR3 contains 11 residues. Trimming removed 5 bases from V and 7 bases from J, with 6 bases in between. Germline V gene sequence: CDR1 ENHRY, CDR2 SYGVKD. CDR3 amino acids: CAISQGNEQFF. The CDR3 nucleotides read TGTGCCATCAGTCAAGGTAATGAGCAGTTCTTC.